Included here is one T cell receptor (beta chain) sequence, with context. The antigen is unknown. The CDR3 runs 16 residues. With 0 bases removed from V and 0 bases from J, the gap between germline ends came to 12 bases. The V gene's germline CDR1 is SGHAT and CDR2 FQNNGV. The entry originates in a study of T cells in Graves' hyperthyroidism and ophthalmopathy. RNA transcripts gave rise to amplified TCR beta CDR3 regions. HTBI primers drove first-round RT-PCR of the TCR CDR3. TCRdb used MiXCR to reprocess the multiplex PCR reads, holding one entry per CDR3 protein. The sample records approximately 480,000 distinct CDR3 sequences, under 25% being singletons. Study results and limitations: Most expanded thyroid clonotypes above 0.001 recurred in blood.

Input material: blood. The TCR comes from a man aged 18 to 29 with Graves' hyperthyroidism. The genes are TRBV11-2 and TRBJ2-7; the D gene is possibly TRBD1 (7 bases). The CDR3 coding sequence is TGTGCCAGCAGCTTAGATTGGAGGGGGCCCTCCTACGAGCAGTACTTC. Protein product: CASSLDWRGPSYEQYF.